One and the same sample provided the 32 T cell receptor beta chains below, sequenced in a study of blood T cell repertoires in COVID-19. Method: immunoSEQ multiplex PCR; TCRdb's copy keeps in-frame clones and lacks some. The table shows under 300,000 clones, with roughly 88% occurring only once. Sequencing used peripheral blood. These receptors were obtained from an older man with acute or convalescent COVID-19.

V gene TRBV5-1 combines with J gene TRBJ1-1; D gene uncertain. The CDR3 is 12 residues long. V was trimmed by 4 bases and J by 3 bases, leaving 7 bases between them. Germline V gene lookup returns CDR1 SGHRS and CDR2 YFSETQ. The CDR3 DNA sequence: TGCGCCAGCAGCGAGGATTACACTGAAGCTTTCTTT. As protein: CASSEDYTEAFF.

The rearrangement links TRBV6-2 or TRBV6-3 to TRBJ1-4, with 8 bases aligning to TRBD1. Per the germline V gene, CDR1 is MNHEY and CDR2 is SVGEGT. Trimming took 0 bases from V and 2 from J; bases not matched to a gene: 8. The CDR3 is 18 residues long. CDR3 nucleotides: TGTGCCAGCAGTTACTCGACGGACAGGGTTTTGACTAATGAAAAACTGTTTTTT. Its protein is CASSYSTDRVLTNEKLFF.

This clone has a single count. The V call is TRBV5-4, the J call TRBJ2-6, with D tentatively TRBD2 (5 bases). The CDR3 covers 15 residues. Deletions cut 0 bases from V and 3 bases from J, with 7 bases between. Germline loops: CDR1 SGHNT, CDR2 YYREEE (reference sequence). Here the CDR3 reads CASSLGGSGANVLTF. CDR3 bases: TGTGCCAGCAGCTTGGGAGGGAGTGGGGCCAACGTCCTGACTTTC.

V gene TRBV28 combines with J gene TRBJ1-1; TRBD1 matches at 10 bases. The CDR3 consists of 14 residues. Germline V gene sequence: CDR1 MDHEN, CDR2 SYDVKM. Trimming took 6 bases from V and 3 from J; bases not matched to a gene: 4. For the CDR3, the DNA is TGTGCCAGCAGCCTCGGGACAGGGGACACTGAAGCTTTCTTT. Protein sequence: CASSLGTGDTEAFF.

The chain has TRBV6-5 and TRBJ1-1; TRBD1 agrees at 8 bases. Germline V lookup: CDR1 MNHEY, CDR2 SVGAGI. The CDR3 loop spans 14 amino acids. With V trimmed by 6 bases and J by 5 bases, 8 bases remained unmatched. The CDR3: CASSLDRGRTEAFF. The CDR3 DNA follows: TGTGCCAGCAGCCTCGACAGGGGCCGTACTGAAGCTTTCTTT.

The gene calls are TRBV28 and TRBJ1-5, with D perhaps matching TRBD1 (6 bases). CDR1 and CDR2 (germline): MDHEN, SYDVKM. CDR3 size: 15 residues. The ends were cut back, 2 bases at V and 7 bases at J, with 15 bases in the middle. The CDR3 DNA sequence: TGTGCCAGCAGTTTAGCAGGCAGGGGACGACAGCCCCAGCATTTT. Translating gives CASSLAGRGRQPQHF.

V is TRBV7-2 and J is TRBJ2-1, with a possible D match to TRBD1 (5 bases). The CDR3 extends over 14 amino acids. Between the trimmed V and J ends, which lost 5 bases and 4 bases, there was a span of 12 bases. Germline CDR1 is SGHTA and CDR2 is FQGNSA. The CDR3 bases are TGTGCCAGCAGCACCCTGGGGCGATACAATGAGCAGTTCTTC. It codes for CASSTLGRYNEQFF. Complete variable domain (other parts from reference TRBV7-2 and TRBJ2-1): GAGVSQSPSNKVTEKGKDVELRCDPISGHTALYWYRQSLGQGLEFLIYFQGNSAPDKSGLPSDRFSAERTGGSVSTLTIQRTQQEDSAVYLCASSTLGRYNEQFFGPGTRLTVL.

This sequence joins TRBV7-8 and TRBJ1-6, with no clear D. The CDR3 sequence is 16 residues long. Germline CDR1 SGHVS, CDR2 FQNEAQ. V gave up 2 bases and J gave up 0 bases, with 8 bases separating them. CDR3 nucleotides: TGTGCCAGCAGCTTAATAGGGAGCTCCTATAATTCACCCCTCCACTTT. Translation gives CASSLIGSSYNSPLHF.

The chain employs TRBV7-2 and TRBJ2-7; the match to TRBD2 covers 8 bases. The V and J ends lost 6 bases and 5 bases, in that order; junction bases with no gene match: 6. Germline V gene data show CDR1 as SGHTA and CDR2 as FQGNSA. This CDR3 contains 13 residues. CDR3 in amino acids: CASREREYHEQYF. In DNA form, the CDR3 reads TGTGCCAGCAGAGAGCGGGAGTACCACGAGCAGTACTTC.

This chain joins TRBV25-1 and TRBJ1-4; 7 nucleotides line up with TRBD1. With 0 bases clipped from V and 7 bases from J, the junction kept 8 bases outside the gene matches. Germline V gives CDR1 MGHDK, CDR2 SYGVNS. The length of the CDR3 is 16 residues. The CDR3 is CASSEYVTGAGEKLFF. In DNA form, the CDR3 reads TGTGCCAGCAGTGAATATGTAACAGGGGCGGGTGAAAAACTGTTTTTT.

The chain has TRBV6-4 and TRBJ2-7, with D perhaps matching TRBD1 (5 bases). Germline lookup yields CDR1 MRHNA and CDR2 SNTAGT. CDR3 length: 10 amino acids. Deletions cut 5 bases from V and 13 bases from J, with 12 bases between. DNA for the CDR3: TGTGCCAGCAGTAGGGGATTGCCTTACTTC. Translating gives CASSRGLPYF.

The chain has TRBV5-6 and TRBJ1-2, with TRBD1 matching over 8 bases. CDR3 size: 15 residues. CDR1 and CDR2 from the germline V gene are SGHDT and YYEEEE. Germline trimming cut 3 bases from V and 0 bases from J; bases unmatched to any gene: 4. The chain's CDR3 is CASSSPDRANYGYTF. DNA of the CDR3: TGTGCCAGCAGCTCCCCGGACAGGGCTAACTATGGCTACACCTTC.

This chain links TRBV6-5 with TRBJ1-3, with no clear D. This CDR3 region has 15 residues. CDR1 MNHEY and CDR2 SVGAGI come from the germline V gene. The V and J ends lost 9 bases and 0 bases respectively, with 15 bases between them. DNA of the CDR3: TGTGCCAGTGCCTTTATCTTTAGCTCTGGAAACACCATATATTTT. It specifies CASAFIFSSGNTIYF.

The V call is TRBV7-8, the J call TRBJ1-5, with 8 bases identical to TRBD1. V was pared by 2 bases and J by 2 bases, with 5 bases of the junction left unmatched. CDR1 is SGHVS, CDR2 FQNEAQ, per germline. The CDR3 totals 16 residues. The CDR3 spells CASSLSRGLGNQPQHF. CDR3 sequence (DNA): TGTGCCAGCAGCTTATCCAGGGGGCTCGGCAATCAGCCCCAGCATTTT. Full variable domain (remainder filled in from reference TRBV7-8 and TRBJ1-5): GAGVSQSPRYKVAKRGQDVALRCDPISGHVSLFWYQQALGQGPEFLTYFQNEAQLDKSGLPSDRFFAERPEGSVSTLKIQRTQQEDSAVYLCASSLSRGLGNQPQHFGDGTRLSIL.

This clone was picked up one time. V is TRBV27 and J is TRBJ2-1, with 7 nucleotides matching TRBD2. The V and J ends lost 2 bases and 4 bases, in that order; junction bases with no gene match: 17. Germline V gene sequence: CDR1 MNHEY, CDR2 SMNVEV (reference sequence). CDR3 length equals 19 residues. The CDR3 here is CASSLGATDGAGTYNEQFF. The CDR3 DNA is TGTGCCAGCAGTTTAGGGGCCACGGATGGAGCGGGAACTTACAATGAGCAGTTCTTC.

This clone was recorded a few times. The CDR3 DNA is TGTGCCAGCAGTGAAGACAGGATTGGCTACACCTTC. Translating it yields CASSEDRIGYTF. The rearrangement uses TRBV6-1 and TRBJ1-2; D might be TRBD1 (5 bases). V dropped 1 base and J dropped 7 bases, with 7 bases sitting between them. CDR1 and CDR2 (germline): MNHNS, SASEGT. This CDR3 is 12 amino acids long.

The J gene is TRBJ2-3, the V gene TRBV23-1, with 8 bases lining up with TRBD2. TRBV23-1 is an open reading frame whose function is uncertain. The CDR3 contains 18 residues. V gave up 0 bases and J gave up 6 bases; unmatched junction bases: 14. The CDR3 protein is CASSQSMEREFLGDTQYF. DNA for the CDR3: TGCGCCAGCAGTCAATCGATGGAGCGGGAGTTCTTAGGTGATACGCAGTATTTT.

The chain carries TRBV28 and TRBJ1-5; 8 nucleotides match TRBD1. V lost 8 bases to trimming and J lost 2 bases; unmatched junction nucleotides: 11. This CDR3 spans 16 amino acids. CDR1 is MDHEN, CDR2 SYDVKM, per germline. CDR3: CASLTGQGVRNQPQHF. The CDR3 nucleotides read TGTGCCAGCTTGACAGGACAGGGTGTGCGCAATCAGCCCCAGCATTTT.

This chain joins TRBV7-9 and TRBJ1-4; 9 nucleotides match TRBD1. Looked up from germline, CDR1 is SEHNR and CDR2 is FQNEAQ (reference sequence). J gave up 3 bases and V 6 bases, and 2 bases lay outside the gene matches. CDR3 size: 14 residues. The CDR3 coding sequence is TGTGCCAGCAGACAGGGGGCGGCTAATGAAAAACTGTTTTTT. This encodes CASRQGAANEKLFF.

Of note for this clone: The sample carries other DNA sequences with the same CDR3. This chain links TRBV6-5 with TRBJ2-2; TRBD1 agrees at 7 bases. Unmatched junction bases numbered 6, after V lost 6 bases and J lost 2 bases. This CDR3 comprises 15 residues. The germline CDR1 and CDR2 sequences are MNHEY and SVGAGI. CDR3 loop: CASRRTGLNTGELFF. In nucleotides, the CDR3 is TGTGCCAGCAGGAGGACAGGCCTAAACACCGGGGAGCTGTTTTTT.

The rearrangement uses TRBV18 and TRBJ2-3, with D unclear. The germline gives CDR1 KGHSH, CDR2 LQKENI. V shed 3 bases and J shed 9 bases, with 13 bases lying between them. This CDR3 region has 13 residues. The chain's CDR3 is CASSPVLLGTQYF. The DNA of the CDR3 is TGTGCCAGCTCACCGGTTCTCCTGGGCACGCAGTATTTT. Variable domain in full (rest from reference TRBV18 and TRBJ2-3): NAGVMQNPRHLVRRRGQEARLRCSPMKGHSHVYWYRQLPEEGLKFMVYLQKENIIDESGMPKERFSAEFPKEGPSILRIQQVVRGDSAAYFCASSPVLLGTQYFGPGTRLTVL.

The V and J genes are TRBV28 and TRBJ2-7; TRBD2 agrees at 8 bases. The CDR3 is made up of 17 amino acids. The V gene end was trimmed by 4 bases and the J gene end by 1 base; junction bases not matched to a gene: 12. Germline CDR1 reads MDHEN; CDR2 reads SYDVKM. This CDR3 reads CASSSQGRKRGSYEQYF. CDR3 sequence (DNA): TGTGCCAGCAGTTCCCAGGGGAGAAAGCGGGGGTCCTACGAGCAGTACTTC. Full variable domain (remainder filled in from reference TRBV28 and TRBJ2-7): DVKVTQSSRYLVKRTGEKVFLECVQDMDHENMFWYRQDPGLGLRLIYFSYDVKMKEKGDIPEGYSVSREKKERFSLILESASTNQTSMYLCASSSQGRKRGSYEQYFGPGTRLTVT.

The gene calls are TRBV28 and TRBJ2-4; 11 bases match TRBD2. Trimming at V came to 6 bases and at J to 0 bases, leaving 7 bases not matched to a gene. The CDR3 has 17 amino acids. CDR1 is MDHEN and CDR2 is SYDVKM in the germline V gene. CDR3 protein: CASSPGLAVLAKNIQYF. The CDR3 DNA is TGTGCCAGCAGCCCGGGACTAGCGGTTCTAGCCAAAAACATTCAGTACTTC.

The chain links TRBV6-4 to TRBJ2-1; D unresolved. Trimming left V 4 bases short and J 7 bases short, with 17 bases between. Germline values: CDR1 MRHNA, CDR2 SNTAGT. The CDR3 extends over 15 amino acids. The CDR3 spells CASSVLDWPGNEQFF. CDR3 DNA: TGTGCCAGCAGTGTGCTAGACTGGCCCGGGAATGAGCAGTTCTTC.

This rearrangement joins TRBV10-3 to TRBJ2-1, with D possibly TRBD2 on 7 matching bases. Trimming pared 0 bases from V and 7 bases from J, leaving 13 bases between. This CDR3 is 15 amino acids long. Germline lookup yields CDR1 ENHRY and CDR2 SYGVKD. The DNA of the CDR3 is TGTGCCATCAGTGAGTCGGTGGGGGGGCGGAATGAGCAGTTCTTC. Translating it yields CAISESVGGRNEQFF.

This chain connects TRBV10-3 to TRBJ2-2; D unresolved. The V gene's germline CDR1 is ENHRY and CDR2 SYGVKD. Trimming cost V 4 bases and J 5 bases, with 14 bases left between them. The CDR3 contains 15 residues. The CDR3 nucleotides read TGTGCCATCAGTGGATCCCAAGCGAGGACCGGGGAGCTGTTTTTT. Amino acids: CAISGSQARTGELFF.

The chain combines TRBV5-1 with TRBJ1-2, with D hard to call. The length of the CDR3 is 13 residues. Trimming removed 4 bases at V and 0 bases at J, with 7 bases between. Per the germline V gene, CDR1 is SGHRS and CDR2 is YFSETQ. The CDR3 DNA sequence: TGCGCCAGCAGCGTCGACACTAACTATGGCTACACCTTC. Its translation: CASSVDTNYGYTF.

The rearrangement links TRBV6-5 to TRBJ2-7, with D possibly being TRBD2 (6 bases). The CDR3 length is 13 residues. Germline V gene lookup returns CDR1 MNHEY and CDR2 SVGAGI. Trimming took 7 bases from V and 0 from J, leaving 10 bases between them. The CDR3 protein is CASNQGGSYEQYF. The DNA of the CDR3 is TGTGCCAGCAACCAGGGAGGCTCCTACGAGCAGTACTTC.

The chain links TRBV28 to TRBJ2-7; weak D call: TRBD1 (5 bases). Trimming cost V 6 bases and J 0 bases, with 15 bases left between them. This CDR3 has 15 amino acids. Germline CDR1 is MDHEN and CDR2 is SYDVKM. As DNA, the CDR3 is TGTGCCAGCAGGTTCGGCAGGGCTAGCTCCTACGAGCAGTACTTC. Encoded protein: CASRFGRASSYEQYF.

This clone was detected once. V and J are TRBV2 and TRBJ1-5; 9 bases are a match to TRBD1. The CDR3 sequence is 14 residues long. Germline CDR1 and CDR2: SNHLY and FYNNEI. V lost 6 bases and J lost 11; bases outside the gene matches: 11. CDR3: CASRADRGFGAQHF. CDR3 nucleotide sequence: TGTGCCAGCAGAGCGGACAGGGGCTTCGGGGCCCAGCATTTT.

The chain combines TRBV3-1 (or the pseudogene TRBV3-2) with TRBJ2-1; D possibly corresponds to TRBD2 (5 bases). Germline V gives CDR1 LGHDT, CDR2 YNNKEL (reference sequence). V was shortened by 6 bases and J by 10 bases, with 10 bases between the two germline ends. The CDR3 is 11 residues long. The CDR3 sequence is CASRTGIEQFF. DNA for the CDR3: TGTGCCAGCAGAACCGGGATAGAGCAGTTCTTC.

The CDR3 loop reads CASSWGSGDQPQHF. In DNA form, the CDR3 reads TGTGCCAGCAGTTGGGGCTCAGGGGATCAGCCCCAGCATTTT. This chain connects TRBV28 to TRBJ1-5; maybe TRBD1 (6 bases). Between the trimmed V and J ends, which lost 4 bases and 5 bases, there was a span of 12 bases. Germline V gene lookup returns CDR1 MDHEN and CDR2 SYDVKM. This CDR3 has 14 residues.